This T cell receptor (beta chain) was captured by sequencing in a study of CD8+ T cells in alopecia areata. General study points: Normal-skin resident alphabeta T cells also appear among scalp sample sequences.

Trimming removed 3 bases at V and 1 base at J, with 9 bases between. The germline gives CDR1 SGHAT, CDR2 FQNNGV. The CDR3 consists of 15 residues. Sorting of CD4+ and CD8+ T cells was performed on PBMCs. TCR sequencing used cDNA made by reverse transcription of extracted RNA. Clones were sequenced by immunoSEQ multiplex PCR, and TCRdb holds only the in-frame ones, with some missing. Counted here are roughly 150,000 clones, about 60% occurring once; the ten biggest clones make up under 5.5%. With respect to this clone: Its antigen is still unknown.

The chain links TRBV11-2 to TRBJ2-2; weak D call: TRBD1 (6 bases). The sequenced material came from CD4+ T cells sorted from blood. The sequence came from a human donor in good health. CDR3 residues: CASSLWGQNTGELFF. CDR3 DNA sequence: TGTGCCAGCAGCTTGTGGGGACAGAACACCGGGGAGCTGTTTTTT. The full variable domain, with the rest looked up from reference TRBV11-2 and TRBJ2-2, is EAGVAQSPRYKIIEKRQSVAFWCNPISGHATLYWYQQILGQGPKLLIQFQNNGVVDDSQLPKDRFSAERLKGVDSTLKIQPAKLEDSAVYLCASSLWGQNTGELFFGEGSRLTVL.